The rows below give T cell receptor beta chains drawn from one sample of a study of blood T cells in healthy people across ages. TCRdb reanalysed the 5' RACE reads using MiXCR and keeps one entry per CDR3 protein. This table holds some 1.8 million distinct CDR3 sequences, about two fifths found once. The sequencing input was blood. All receptors derive from a human donor in good health. CDR3s include the opening cysteine and the closing phenylalanine or tryptophan. The order of the fields is D gene, V gene, clone size, J gene, CDR3 DNA, CDR3 protein. D genes are given only for firm matches. Size values are once, few and many counts, or a class for expanded clones, and some rows have none.

D gene: NA
V gene: TRBV29-1
clone size: NA
J gene: TRBJ1-2
CDR3 DNA: TGCAGCGTTGAAGACTCCGGTCCCTACACCTTC
CDR3 protein: CSVEDSGPYTF

D gene: TRBD2
V gene: TRBV20-1
clone size: NA
J gene: TRBJ2-1
CDR3 DNA: TGCAGTGCAGCCCCGGGACTAGCGGGGGACGTAAACACCTACAATGAGCAGTTCTTC
CDR3 protein: CSAAPGLAGDVNTYNEQFF

D gene: TRBD2
V gene: TRBV7-2
clone size: NA
J gene: TRBJ2-5
CDR3 DNA: TGTGCCAGCAGCTTAGTCCCTAGCGGGGGGGCGGAGACCCAGTACTTC
CDR3 protein: CASSLVPSGGAETQYF

D gene: NA
V gene: TRBV2
clone size: few
J gene: TRBJ2-5
CDR3 DNA: TGTGCCAGCACCTATGATGGAGAAGAGACCCAGTACTTC
CDR3 protein: CASTYDGEETQYF

D gene: TRBD1
V gene: TRBV5-1
clone size: NA
J gene: TRBJ2-2
CDR3 DNA: TGCGCCAGCAGCTTTATGGCCCGACAGGGGGCGAACACCGGGGAGCTGTTTTTT
CDR3 protein: CASSFMARQGANTGELFF

D gene: NA
V gene: TRBV6-6
clone size: few
J gene: TRBJ2-6
CDR3 DNA: TGTGCCGCCCACAGGGTGCCCTCTGGGGCCAACGTCCTGACTTTC
CDR3 protein: CAAHRVPSGANVLTF

D gene: TRBD1
V gene: TRBV7-8
clone size: NA
J gene: TRBJ2-1
CDR3 DNA: TGTGCCAGCAGCAGGACAGGACAAGAGCAGTTCTTC
CDR3 protein: CASSRTGQEQFF

D gene: NA
V gene: TRBV2
clone size: few
J gene: TRBJ2-7
CDR3 DNA: TGTGCCAGCAGGGTGGAAATCAGTTCCTACGAGCAGTACTTC
CDR3 protein: CASRVEISSYEQYF

D gene: TRBD1
V gene: TRBV4-3
clone size: few
J gene: TRBJ1-1
CDR3 DNA: TGCGCCAGCAGCCAAGAACGGGACAGGGGGCGGAGGGCTGGAGCTTTCTTT
CDR3 protein: CASSQERDRGRRAGAFF

D gene: TRBD1
V gene: TRBV7-2
clone size: NA
J gene: TRBJ1-4
CDR3 DNA: TGTGCCAGCAGATCACAGGGGGCCGGTGAAAAACTGTTTTTT
CDR3 protein: CASRSQGAGEKLFF

D gene: NA
V gene: TRBV20-1
clone size: few
J gene: TRBJ2-5
CDR3 DNA: TGCAGTGCTAGAGATGGCCTAGGTGGGGAGACCCAGTACTTC
CDR3 protein: CSARDGLGGETQYF

D gene: NA
V gene: TRBV20-1
clone size: few
J gene: TRBJ2-1
CDR3 DNA: TGCAGTGCGAGTGCCGGGACCACCTACAATGAGCAGTTCTTC
CDR3 protein: CSASAGTTYNEQFF

D gene: NA
V gene: TRBV6-4
clone size: many
J gene: TRBJ2-2
CDR3 DNA: TGTGCCAGCAGTGACTCGAGTGACACCGGGGAGCTGTTTTTT
CDR3 protein: CASSDSSDTGELFF

D gene: NA
V gene: TRBV7-2
clone size: NA
J gene: TRBJ1-1
CDR3 DNA: TGTGCCAGCAGCCCGGACCTATTTGAAGCTTTCTTT
CDR3 protein: CASSPDLFEAFF

D gene: NA
V gene: TRBV6-5
clone size: NA
J gene: TRBJ2-7
CDR3 DNA: TGTGCCAGCAGTTCGACAGCTGCCCAGCAGTACTTC
CDR3 protein: CASSSTAAQQYF

D gene: NA
V gene: TRBV6-2/TRBV6-3
clone size: NA
J gene: TRBJ2-7
CDR3 DNA: TGTGCCAGCAGCCTAAACAAAAAGGGGAGCTCCTACGAGCAGTACTTC
CDR3 protein: CASSLNKKGSSYEQYF

D gene: NA
V gene: TRBV20-1
clone size: once
J gene: TRBJ2-2
CDR3 DNA: TGCAGTGCTTTCGGGTCAGGGGACACCGGGGAGCTGTTTTTT
CDR3 protein: CSAFGSGDTGELFF

D gene: NA
V gene: TRBV7-2
clone size: many
J gene: TRBJ1-2
CDR3 DNA: TGTGCCAGCAGCTTGGTAGGGCATGGCTACACCTTC
CDR3 protein: CASSLVGHGYTF

D gene: NA
V gene: TRBV20-1
clone size: NA
J gene: TRBJ2-7
CDR3 DNA: TGCAGTGCTACCCTAGACAGTTACGAGCAGTACTTC
CDR3 protein: CSATLDSYEQYF

D gene: NA
V gene: TRBV5-4
clone size: few
J gene: TRBJ2-7
CDR3 DNA: TGTGCCAGCAGCCGAGGACTGATGGGGGTTTCATACGAGCAGTACTTC
CDR3 protein: CASSRGLMGVSYEQYF

D gene: NA
V gene: TRBV5-6
clone size: few
J gene: TRBJ1-5
CDR3 DNA: TGTGCCAGCAGCTTGGGACCTGAACGCCCCCAGCATTTT
CDR3 protein: CASSLGPERPQHF

D gene: NA
V gene: TRBV5-1
clone size: NA
J gene: TRBJ2-5
CDR3 DNA: TGCGCCAGCAGCCCCTACTTGGGAGAGACCCAGTACTTC
CDR3 protein: CASSPYLGETQYF

D gene: NA
V gene: TRBV20-1
clone size: NA
J gene: TRBJ2-1
CDR3 DNA: TGCAGTGCACTGGACAGCTCCCGATACAATGAGCAGTTCTTC
CDR3 protein: CSALDSSRYNEQFF

D gene: NA
V gene: TRBV4-1
clone size: NA
J gene: TRBJ1-4
CDR3 DNA: TGCGCCAGCAGCTTAAAGGGTGTGGGTGAAAAACTGTTTTTT
CDR3 protein: CASSLKGVGEKLFF

D gene: NA
V gene: TRBV12-3/TRBV12-4
clone size: few
J gene: TRBJ2-1
CDR3 DNA: TGTGCCAGCAGCACAGACGGAGGGAATGAGCAGTTCTTC
CDR3 protein: CASSTDGGNEQFF

D gene: NA
V gene: TRBV6-2/TRBV6-3
clone size: few
J gene: TRBJ1-5
CDR3 DNA: TGTGCCAGCACCTTAGGACAGAGCAATCAGCCCCAGCATTTT
CDR3 protein: CASTLGQSNQPQHF

D gene: NA
V gene: TRBV29-1
clone size: many
J gene: TRBJ2-5
CDR3 DNA: TGCAGCGTTAGGGGAGAGGAGACCCAGTACTTC
CDR3 protein: CSVRGEETQYF

D gene: NA
V gene: TRBV6-6
clone size: once
J gene: TRBJ2-7
CDR3 DNA: TGTGCCAGCAGTAAATCTAGCGCGAGCTCCTACGAGCAGTACTTC
CDR3 protein: CASSKSSASSYEQYF

D gene: TRBD2
V gene: TRBV7-7
clone size: NA
J gene: TRBJ2-2
CDR3 DNA: TGTGCCAGCAGCCCCCGGACTAGGTCGAACACCGGGGAGCTGTTTTTT
CDR3 protein: CASSPRTRSNTGELFF

D gene: TRBD1
V gene: TRBV4-1
clone size: once
J gene: TRBJ1-2
CDR3 DNA: TGCGCCAGCAGCCAAGATGGGACAGGGGGCATCTATGGCTACACCTTC
CDR3 protein: CASSQDGTGGIYGYTF

D gene: NA
V gene: TRBV4-2
clone size: NA
J gene: TRBJ2-1
CDR3 DNA: TGTGCCAGCAGTTGGGGACCCGAGGGGCCCTACAATGAGCAGTTCTTC
CDR3 protein: CASSWGPEGPYNEQFF

D gene: TRBD1
V gene: TRBV29-1
clone size: NA
J gene: TRBJ1-1
CDR3 DNA: TGCAGCGTCACAGAACAGGGGGGCACTGAAGCTTTCTTT
CDR3 protein: CSVTEQGGTEAFF

D gene: TRBD2
V gene: TRBV4-3
clone size: NA
J gene: TRBJ2-5
CDR3 DNA: TGCGCCAGCAGCCAAGGAATCGTCGGGGGGAAAGAGACCCAGTACTTC
CDR3 protein: CASSQGIVGGKETQYF

D gene: NA
V gene: TRBV6-2/TRBV6-3
clone size: once
J gene: TRBJ1-5
CDR3 DNA: TGTGCCAGCACCGAACTCAAGAGGGGATACAATCAGCCCCAGCATTTT
CDR3 protein: CASTELKRGYNQPQHF

D gene: NA
V gene: TRBV5-4
clone size: NA
J gene: TRBJ2-7
CDR3 DNA: TGTGCCAGCAGCTCTGGGGGCTCGAGTGGGTACGAGCAGTACTTC
CDR3 protein: CASSSGGSSGYEQYF

D gene: NA
V gene: TRBV29-1
clone size: few
J gene: TRBJ1-1
CDR3 DNA: TGCAGCGTTGGTGAGGGTTCGGGGATTGAAGCTTTCTTT
CDR3 protein: CSVGEGSGIEAFF

D gene: TRBD2
V gene: TRBV27
clone size: few
J gene: TRBJ2-3
CDR3 DNA: TGTGCCAGCGGGGCGCCAGGGACTAGCGGGGGTTCGGATACGCAGTATTTT
CDR3 protein: CASGAPGTSGGSDTQYF

D gene: NA
V gene: TRBV12-3/TRBV12-4
clone size: NA
J gene: TRBJ2-7
CDR3 DNA: TGTGCCAGCAGTTTACAAGCTGCCGAGCAGTACTTC
CDR3 protein: CASSLQAAEQYF

D gene: TRBD2
V gene: TRBV4-1
clone size: few
J gene: TRBJ2-3
CDR3 DNA: TGCGCCAGCAGCCGAGCGAGGGAGGGCGCAGATACGCAGTATTTT
CDR3 protein: CASSRAREGADTQYF

D gene: TRBD2
V gene: TRBV11-1
clone size: NA
J gene: TRBJ2-1
CDR3 DNA: TGTGCCGGCAGCTATACCGGGACTAGCGGTTACAATGAGCAGTTCTTC
CDR3 protein: CAGSYTGTSGYNEQFF

D gene: TRBD1
V gene: TRBV4-2
clone size: NA
J gene: TRBJ1-6
CDR3 DNA: TGTGCCAGCAGCCAAGATGAGGACAGGACAAATTCACCCCTCCACTTT
CDR3 protein: CASSQDEDRTNSPLHF

D gene: NA
V gene: TRBV7-9
clone size: NA
J gene: TRBJ1-1
CDR3 DNA: TGTGCCAGCAGCTTATCATTGGCAGCGAACACTGAAGCTTTCTTT
CDR3 protein: CASSLSLAANTEAFF

D gene: TRBD1
V gene: TRBV28
clone size: few
J gene: TRBJ2-7
CDR3 DNA: TGTGCCAGCAGTTTATTCTTACAGGGGACCGAGCAGTACTTC
CDR3 protein: CASSLFLQGTEQYF

D gene: NA
V gene: TRBV7-9
clone size: NA
J gene: TRBJ2-5
CDR3 DNA: TGTGCCAGCAGCTTAGCGAGCTGGACTAAAAAAGAGACCCAGTACTTC
CDR3 protein: CASSLASWTKKETQYF

D gene: NA
V gene: TRBV3-1
clone size: NA
J gene: TRBJ2-3
CDR3 DNA: TGTGCCAGCAGCCAAGACGACAGACCGCAGTATTTT
CDR3 protein: CASSQDDRPQYF

D gene: NA
V gene: TRBV7-2
clone size: few
J gene: TRBJ2-7
CDR3 DNA: TGTGCCAGTAGTCGTTCTCAGGGTATAGGCGAGCAGTACTTC
CDR3 protein: CASSRSQGIGEQYF

D gene: NA
V gene: TRBV12-5
clone size: NA
J gene: TRBJ2-1
CDR3 DNA: TGTGCTAGTGGTTTCGGAAGTATGCCGACCTACAATGAGCAGTTCTTC
CDR3 protein: CASGFGSMPTYNEQFF

D gene: TRBD1
V gene: TRBV4-2
clone size: NA
J gene: TRBJ1-1
CDR3 DNA: TGTGCCAGCAGCCAAGTAGACAGGGGCAACACTGAAGCTTTCTTT
CDR3 protein: CASSQVDRGNTEAFF

D gene: NA
V gene: TRBV7-6
clone size: NA
J gene: TRBJ2-1
CDR3 DNA: TGTGCCAGCAGTTTTAAGGGGCTTGGACACAATGAGCAGTTCTTC
CDR3 protein: CASSFKGLGHNEQFF

D gene: NA
V gene: TRBV29-1
clone size: NA
J gene: TRBJ2-3
CDR3 DNA: TGCAGCGTTGAAGATGGGACGCCTGATACGCAGTATTTT
CDR3 protein: CSVEDGTPDTQYF

D gene: NA
V gene: TRBV7-2
clone size: NA
J gene: TRBJ1-1
CDR3 DNA: TGTGCCAGCAGCCCTGATTCAGGGTTTGGGACTGAAGCTTTCTTT
CDR3 protein: CASSPDSGFGTEAFF

D gene: NA
V gene: TRBV6-2/TRBV6-3
clone size: few
J gene: TRBJ1-1
CDR3 DNA: TGTGCCAGCAGTTGGATGGGCCCCGAAGCTTTCTTT
CDR3 protein: CASSWMGPEAFF

D gene: NA
V gene: TRBV6-6
clone size: few
J gene: TRBJ2-3
CDR3 DNA: TGTGCCAGCAGTTACGAGACGAGGCGGGCAGATACGCAGTATTTT
CDR3 protein: CASSYETRRADTQYF

D gene: NA
V gene: TRBV7-9
clone size: few
J gene: TRBJ2-1
CDR3 DNA: TGTGCCAGCGGCCTTCTTCGTTATGGGTCCTACAATGAGCAGTTCTTC
CDR3 protein: CASGLLRYGSYNEQFF